Following are 10 T cell receptor beta chains from one sample sequenced in a study of blood T cell repertoires in COVID-19. Repertoires were generated with immunoSEQ multiplex PCR, while TCRdb's copy carries only in-frame clones and drops some. This sample has some 60,000 clones, with 80% to 95% found just once. Material: peripheral blood. The receptors were gathered from a human donor in a cohort sampled during active COVID-19.

This clone appeared once. V and J are TRBV27 and TRBJ1-3, with 7 positions matching TRBD1. V lost 4 bases and J lost 2; bases outside the gene matches: 14. The CDR3 extends over 18 amino acids. CDR1 MNHEY and CDR2 SMNVEV come from the germline V gene (reference sequence). CDR3 protein: CASSSTPLDRVAGNTIYF. CDR3 coding DNA: TGTGCCAGCAGTTCTACGCCCCTCGACAGGGTGGCTGGAAACACCATATATTTT.

J is TRBJ2-6 and V is TRBV5-5; TRBD1 might be the D (5 bases). CDR1 and CDR2 (germline): SGHKS, YYEKEE (reference sequence). The germline V and J ends were trimmed by 4 bases and 0 bases, with 11 bases remaining between them. The CDR3 has 16 amino acids. For the CDR3, the DNA is TGTGCCAGCAGCCGATACGACAGCTCTGGGGCCAACGTCCTGACTTTC. Its protein is CASSRYDSSGANVLTF.

The rearrangement links TRBV6-2 or TRBV6-3 to TRBJ1-3; D gene ambiguous. Germline-derived CDR1 and CDR2 are MNHEY and SVGEGT. The CDR3 runs 16 residues. V lost 2 bases and J lost 2, with 13 bases in between. In DNA form, the CDR3 reads TGTGCCAGCAGTTACGGAGGCGTCCACCCTGGAAACACCATATATTTT. Protein product: CASSYGGVHPGNTIYF.

The gene calls are TRBV9 and TRBJ1-3; 8 nucleotides align to TRBD1. This CDR3 contains 15 residues. The trim removed 4 bases at V and 2 bases at J, leaving 5 bases unmatched. Germline V gene sequence: CDR1 SGDLS, CDR2 YYNGEE. The CDR3 region is CASSPWTGTGNTIYF. The CDR3 DNA reads as TGTGCCAGCAGCCCCTGGACAGGGACTGGAAACACCATATATTTT.

The chain combines TRBV20-1 with TRBJ1-1, with D uncertain. Trimming cost V 0 bases and J 6 bases, with 5 bases left between them. Germline V gene sequence: CDR1 DFQATT, CDR2 SNEGSKA (reference sequence). The CDR3 sequence is 11 residues long. CDR3 protein: CSARDVPEAFF. In nucleotides, the CDR3 is TGCAGTGCTAGAGACGTTCCTGAAGCTTTCTTT.

The J gene is TRBJ1-2, the V gene TRBV7-2, with 8 bases aligning to TRBD1. Germline V gives CDR1 SGHTA, CDR2 FQGNSA. CDR3 length: 15 amino acids. The V gene end was trimmed by 2 bases and the J gene end by 1 base; junction bases not matched to a gene: 3. The CDR3 region has the DNA TGTGCCAGCAGCTTATCAGGGGGCCTTAACTATGGCTACACCTTC. Translated: CASSLSGGLNYGYTF.

The rearrangement joins TRBV3-1 (or the pseudogene TRBV3-2) to TRBJ2-1; tentatively, D is TRBD2 (6 bases). Trimming took 0 bases from V and 7 from J, leaving 16 bases between them. Germline CDR1 is LGHDT and CDR2 is YNNKEL (reference sequence). CDR3 length: 16 amino acids. CDR3 in amino acids: CASSQDYGLSGNEQFF. The CDR3, as DNA: TGTGCCAGCAGCCAAGATTATGGTTTGAGCGGGAATGAGCAGTTCTTC.

The chain has TRBV12-1 and TRBJ1-4. TRBV12-1 is a pseudogene segment. This CDR3 has 13 residues. The CDR3 sequence is CASSFPLMKELFF. The CDR3 DNA sequence: TGTGCCAGCAGCTTTCCTCTAATGAAAGAACTGTTTTTT.

The chain joins TRBV19 to TRBJ2-3; 15 nucleotides line up with TRBD2. This CDR3 is built from 17 residues. The germline gives CDR1 LNHDA, CDR2 SQIVND (reference sequence). V gave up 6 bases and J gave up 4 bases; unmatched junction bases: 8. The DNA of the CDR3 is TGTGCCAGTAGCCGCGGACTAGCGGGGGGGCTGGCAGATACGCAGTATTTT. This codes for CASSRGLAGGLADTQYF.

This chain uses TRBV11-2 with TRBJ1-6; perhaps TRBD1 as D (6 bases). V lost 1 base to trimming and J lost 10 bases, with 11 bases between them. From germline, CDR1 is SGHAT and CDR2 FQNNGV. The CDR3 spans 14 residues. The CDR3 here is CASSLGTVTSPLHF. The CDR3 region has the DNA TGTGCCAGCAGCTTAGGGACAGTAACCTCACCCCTCCACTTT.